This passage covers 15 T cell receptor beta chains from one sample sequenced in a study of CD8+ T cells in alopecia areata. RNA was extracted and reverse transcribed into cDNA as the sequencing template. Repertoires were generated with immunoSEQ multiplex PCR, while TCRdb's copy carries only in-frame clones and drops some. Recorded here are around 110,000 clones, none singletons. Sequenced material: lesional skin. Receptors originate from a C3H/HeJ mouse with alopecia areata. The mice in this strain carry MHC haplotype H2-k.

A few counts support this clone. Germline and genes here are mouse. The read terminates 4 residues ahead of where the CDR3 ends, so the germline J gene completes it. The V call is TRBV13-2, the J call TRBJ2-2; 8 bases match TRBD2. The CDR3 contains 16 residues. The V segment lost 1 base and the J segment 3 bases; nucleotides outside the gene matches: 5. Germline V lookup: CDR1 NNHNN, CDR2 SYGAGS (reference sequence). The CDR3 DNA, read in part, is TGTGCCAGCGGTGATTCTGGGGGGATGGACACCGGG. This encodes CASGDSGGMDTG. In full, the CDR3 is CASGDSGGMDTGQLYF.

On this clone: The germline and genes are mouse ones. From the germline J gene comes the end of the CDR3, since the read stops 4 residues before it. The chain links TRBV13-2 to TRBJ2-2; 9 bases fit TRBD1. Germline CDR1 is NNHNN and CDR2 is SYGAGS (reference sequence). V lost 2 bases to trimming and J lost 0 bases; unmatched junction nucleotides: 2. The CDR3 spans 16 residues. Incomplete CDR3 DNA: TGTGCCAGCGGTGAGCGACAGGGGGCAAACACCGGG. Amino acids: CASGERQGANTG. The whole CDR3 protein is CASGERQGANTGQLYF.

Regarding this clone: The DNA translation disagrees with the TCRdb protein at residue 11, so the protein in this description comes from the DNA. All gene names here are mouse names. Read coverage stops 3 residues before the CDR3 terminus; the germline J gene supplies the remainder. V gene TRBV13-1 combines with J gene TRBJ1-3, with 9 bases identical to TRBD1. The CDR3 covers 14 residues. Germline V CDR1 and CDR2: NSHNY, SYGAGN. After removal of 5 bases from V and 3 bases from J, the junction contained 3 bases not matched to a gene. The sequenced part of the CDR3 DNA is TGTGCCAGCAGAGACAGGGGGTTTGGAAATACG. Translating it yields CASRDRGFGNT. In full, the CDR3 reads CASRDRGFGNTLYF.

A note on this clone: DNA and listed protein disagree at residue 13, so the protein shown here was translated from the DNA. Here the gene names and germline are mouse. The CDR3 extends 3 residues past the end of the read, so its final part is completed from the germline J gene. The chain combines TRBV17 with TRBJ1-3; 10 bases line up with TRBD1. The germline V gene has CDR1 MNHDT and CDR2 YYDKIL. This CDR3 contains 16 residues. V dropped 0 bases and J dropped 4; count of bases not matched to a gene: 3. The CDR3 DNA, read in part, is TGTGCTAGCAGTAGAGACCGGACAGGGGGAGGAAATACG. Amino acids: CASSRDRTGGGNT. The whole CDR3 protein is CASSRDRTGGGNTLYF.

Only a few counts were recorded for this clone. The genes are named according to mouse. The read terminates 4 residues ahead of where the CDR3 ends, so the germline J gene completes it. This chain connects TRBV1 to TRBJ1-4; 9 bases match TRBD1. Germline assignment: CDR1 NSQYPW and CDR2 LRSPGD (reference sequence). The CDR3 totals 17 residues. After removal of 0 bases from V and 4 bases from J, the junction contained 6 bases not matched to a gene. CDR3 DNA (partial): TGCACCTGCAGTGCAGATAAGACAGGGGGGAACAACGAA. This sequence encodes CTCSADKTGGNNE. The full CDR3 sequence reads CTCSADKTGGNNERLFF. Full variable domain (rest looked up from reference TRBV1 and TRBJ1-4): VTLLEQNPRWRLVPRGQAVNLRCILKNSQYPWMSWYQQDLQKQLQWLFTLRSPGDKEVKSLPGADYLATRVTDTELRLQVANMSQGRTLYCTCSADKTGGNNERLFFGHGTKLSVL.

Comments on this clone: The genes are named according to mouse. From the germline J gene comes the end of the CDR3, since the read stops 4 residues before it. The rearrangement joins TRBV13-3 to TRBJ2-7; TRBD1 might be the D (6 bases). Germline V gene data show CDR1 as NNHDY and CDR2 as SYVADS. V was clipped by 5 bases and J by 0 bases, with 12 bases between them. The CDR3 is made up of 14 amino acids. The CDR3 DNA, read in part, is TGTGCCAGCAGACCATCAGGGGTCTCCTAT. Its protein product is CASRPSGVSY. Given in full, the CDR3 is CASRPSGVSYEQYF.

As regards this clone: Gene and germline names: mouse. The read ends 4 residues before the CDR3 terminus; that terminus is restored from the germline J gene. This chain links TRBV5 with TRBJ1-1; TRBD1 matches 10 bases. With V trimmed by 4 bases and J by 4 bases, 3 bases remained unmatched. CDR1 is LGHNA, CDR2 YNLKQL, per germline (reference sequence). The CDR3 runs 14 residues. Incomplete CDR3 DNA: TGTGCCAGCAGCCCCTGGGACAGGGGCACA. Its protein product is CASSPWDRGT. The whole CDR3 protein is CASSPWDRGTEVFF.

As for this clone: Mouse gene names apply. The CDR3 end is not reached by the read, which stops 4 residues before it; the germline J gene fills it in. The V and J genes are TRBV13-2 and TRBJ2-2; D call uncertain. Trimming removed 2 bases at V and 1 base at J, with 3 bases between. This CDR3 comprises 13 residues. The germline CDR1 and CDR2 sequences are NNHNN and SYGAGS (reference sequence). CDR3 DNA, as far as it was read: TGTGCCAGCGGTGAACAAAACACCGGG. This encodes CASGEQNTG. The entire CDR3 reads CASGEQNTGQLYF.

A note on this clone: Gene names refer to mouse genes. The read finishes 4 residues shy of the CDR3 end, and the germline J gene is used to complete it. The V gene is TRBV13-3, the J gene TRBJ1-1; D perhaps matches TRBD1 (6 bases). Germline V gene sequence: CDR1 NNHDY, CDR2 SYVADS. The CDR3 runs to 14 residues. V was pared by 5 bases and J by 4 bases, with 15 bases between. CDR3 DNA, as far as it was read: TGTGCCAGCAGCCCTCAGGGAGGGGGCACA. Amino acids: CASSPQGGGT. The entire CDR3 protein is CASSPQGGGTEVFF.

Note on this clone: Here the gene names and germline are mouse. The read gets to within 4 residues of the CDR3 end, and the germline J gene fills in the rest. The chain links TRBV13-1 to TRBJ2-7, with a weak D call TRBD2 (6 bases). CDR1 and CDR2 from the germline V gene are NSHNY and SYGAGN. The CDR3 has 13 amino acids. CDR3 protein: CASSEGTGNEQYF. The part of the CDR3 DNA that was read is TGTGCCAGCAGTGAGGGAACTGGGAAT.

This clone was recorded many times. Gene names refer to mouse genes. The CDR3 end falls 4 residues outside the read, so it is completed with the germline J gene. J is TRBJ2-7 and V is TRBV1, with 10 bases that match TRBD2. Germline trimming cut 5 bases from V and 0 bases from J; bases unmatched to any gene: 4. Germline V gene sequence: CDR1 NSQYPW, CDR2 LRSPGD (reference sequence). The CDR3 totals 15 residues. The CDR3 protein is CTCSQTGGPSYEQYF. CDR3 bases read: TGCACCTGCAGTCAGACTGGGGGGCCCTCCTAT.

This clone was counted many times. Gene labels here are mouse ones. The read gets to within 4 residues of the CDR3 end, and the germline J gene fills in the rest. The rearrangement joins TRBV13-3 to TRBJ2-1; possibly TRBD2 for D (6 bases). Trimming cost V 5 bases and J 0 bases, with 9 bases left between them. Germline CDR1 is NNHDY and CDR2 is SYVADS. The CDR3 totals 14 residues. The CDR3 here is CASRTGYNYAEQFF. CDR3 bases read: TGTGCCAGCAGGACTGGTTATAACTATGCT.

In this sample, this clone turned up a few times. The listed genes are named as in mouse. The observed sequence ends 4 residues before the CDR3 terminus, with the missing tail filled in from the germline J gene. The chain joins TRBV19 to TRBJ2-7, with 7 bases identical to TRBD2. V trimming: 6 bases; J trimming: 3 bases; junction bases outside the gene matches: 3. The CDR3 extends over 12 amino acids. CDR1 and CDR2 (germline): FNHDT, SITEND (reference sequence). CDR3 DNA, as far as it was read: TGTGCCAGCACCACTGGGGTCTAT. It encodes CASTTGVY. The whole CDR3 region reads CASTTGVYEQYF.

To note about this clone: TCRdb lists a protein that is different at residue 12 from the translated DNA; the protein given here uses the DNA translation. Here the gene names and germline are mouse. Sequencing ends 3 residues short of the CDR3 end; the germline J gene provides the rest. The chain carries TRBV13-1 and TRBJ1-6; 7 nucleotides match TRBD1. TRBJ1-6 belongs to the ORF category, with a function that is uncertain. J lost 6 bases, V lost 2 bases, and 5 bases had no gene match. Germline CDR1 NSHNY, CDR2 SYGAGN. This CDR3 spans 15 amino acids. The CDR3 sequence is CASSDYRGGNSPLYF. The CDR3 bases that were read are TGTGCCAGCAGTGACTACAGGGGAGGTAATTCGCCC.

In its sample, this clone was seen a few times. Gene names and germline match the mouse. The CDR3 region is CTCSGTGTGGTETLYF. The CDR3 DNA, read in part, is TGCACCTGCAGTGGGACCGGGACAGGGGGCACAGAA. The gene calls are TRBV1 and TRBJ2-3; 12 nucleotides align to TRBD1. The CDR3 end lies 4 residues beyond the end of the read and is filled in from the germline J gene. This CDR3 is 16 amino acids long. V lost 4 bases, J lost 4 bases, and 6 bases stayed unmatched. Germline values: CDR1 NSQYPW, CDR2 LRSPGD (reference sequence).